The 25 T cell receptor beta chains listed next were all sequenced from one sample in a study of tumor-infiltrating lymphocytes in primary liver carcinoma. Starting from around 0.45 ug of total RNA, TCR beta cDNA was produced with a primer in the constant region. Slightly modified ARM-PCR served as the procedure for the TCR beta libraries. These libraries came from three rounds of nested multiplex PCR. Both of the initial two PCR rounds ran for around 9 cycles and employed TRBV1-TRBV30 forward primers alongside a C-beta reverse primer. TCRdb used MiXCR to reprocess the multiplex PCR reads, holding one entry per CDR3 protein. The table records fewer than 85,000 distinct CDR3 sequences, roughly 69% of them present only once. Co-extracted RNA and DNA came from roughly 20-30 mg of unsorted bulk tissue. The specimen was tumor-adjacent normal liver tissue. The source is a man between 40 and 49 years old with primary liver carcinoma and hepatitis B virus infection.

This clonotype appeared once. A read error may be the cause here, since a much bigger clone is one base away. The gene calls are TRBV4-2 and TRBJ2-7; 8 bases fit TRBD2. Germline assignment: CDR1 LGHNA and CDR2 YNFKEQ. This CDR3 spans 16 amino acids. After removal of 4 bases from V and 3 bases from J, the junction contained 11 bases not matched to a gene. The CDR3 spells CASSLDRASGYYEQYF. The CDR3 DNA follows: TGTGCCAGCAGCCTAGATAGGGCTAGCGGGTACTACGAGCAGTACTTC.

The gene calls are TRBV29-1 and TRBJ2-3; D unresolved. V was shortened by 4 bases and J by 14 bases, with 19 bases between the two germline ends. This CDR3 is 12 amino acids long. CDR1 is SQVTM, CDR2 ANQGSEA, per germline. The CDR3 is CSVAPSTDTLYF. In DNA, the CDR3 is TGCAGCGTTGCCCCTTCCACAGATACACTGTATTTT.

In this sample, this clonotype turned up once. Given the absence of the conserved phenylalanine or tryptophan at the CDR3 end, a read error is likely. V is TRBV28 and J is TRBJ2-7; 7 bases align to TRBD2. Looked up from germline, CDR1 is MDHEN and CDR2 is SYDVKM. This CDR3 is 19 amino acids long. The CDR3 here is CVSSFFGLEGGRISYEQYL. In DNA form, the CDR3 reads TGTGTCAGCAGTTTTTTCGGACTAGAGGGAGGGCGAATCTCCTACGAGCAGTACTTA.

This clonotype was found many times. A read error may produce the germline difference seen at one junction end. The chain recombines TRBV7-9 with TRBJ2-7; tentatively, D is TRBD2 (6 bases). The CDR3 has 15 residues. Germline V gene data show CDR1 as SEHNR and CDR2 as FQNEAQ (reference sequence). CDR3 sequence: CASSPQVSGSYAQYF. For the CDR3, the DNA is TGTGCCAGCAGCCCCCAGGTTAGCGGATCCTACGCGCAGTACTTC. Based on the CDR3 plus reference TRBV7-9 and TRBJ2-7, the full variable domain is DTGVSQNPRHKITKRGQNVTFRCDPISEHNRLYWYRQTLGQGPEFLTYFQNEAQLEKSRLLSDRFSAERPKGSFSTLEIQRTEQGDSAMYLCASSPQVSGSYAQYFGPGTRLTVT.

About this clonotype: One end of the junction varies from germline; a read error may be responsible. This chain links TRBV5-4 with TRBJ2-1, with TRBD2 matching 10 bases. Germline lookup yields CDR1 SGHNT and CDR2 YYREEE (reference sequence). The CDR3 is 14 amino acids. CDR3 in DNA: TGTGCCAGCAGCCTTAGCGGGAGGAAGGGTGAGCAGTTCTTT. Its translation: CASSLSGRKGEQFF.

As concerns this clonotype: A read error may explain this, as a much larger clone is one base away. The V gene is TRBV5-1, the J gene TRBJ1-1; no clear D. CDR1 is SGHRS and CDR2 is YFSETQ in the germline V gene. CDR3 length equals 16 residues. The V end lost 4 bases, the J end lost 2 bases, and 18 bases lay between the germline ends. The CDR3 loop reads CASSLTPSEINTEAFF. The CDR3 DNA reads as TGCGCCAGCAGCCTCACCCCCTCGGAGATTAACACTGAAGCTTTCTTT.

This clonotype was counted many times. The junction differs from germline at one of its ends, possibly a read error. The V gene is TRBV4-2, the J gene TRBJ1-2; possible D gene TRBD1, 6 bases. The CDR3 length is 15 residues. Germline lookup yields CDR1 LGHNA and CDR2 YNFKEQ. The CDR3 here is CASSQSGAGVYDYTF. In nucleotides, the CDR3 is TGTGCCAGCAGCCAATCGGGGGCCGGGGTCTATGACTACACCTTC.

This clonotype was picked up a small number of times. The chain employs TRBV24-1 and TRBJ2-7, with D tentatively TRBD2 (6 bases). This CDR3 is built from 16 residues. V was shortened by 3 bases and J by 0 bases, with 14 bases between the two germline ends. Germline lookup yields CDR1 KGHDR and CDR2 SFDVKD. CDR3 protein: CATSDLPKRASYEQYF. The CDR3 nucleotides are TGTGCCACCAGTGATCTACCTAAGCGGGCCTCCTACGAGCAGTACTTC.

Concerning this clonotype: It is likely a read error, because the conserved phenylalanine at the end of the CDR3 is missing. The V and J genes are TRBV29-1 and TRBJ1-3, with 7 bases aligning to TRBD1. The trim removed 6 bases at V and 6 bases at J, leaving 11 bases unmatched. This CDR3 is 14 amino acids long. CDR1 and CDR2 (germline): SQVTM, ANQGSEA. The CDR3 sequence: CSVLTGTTLNTIYY. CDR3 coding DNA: TGCAGCGTGTTGACAGGGACGACCTTAAACACCATATATTAT.

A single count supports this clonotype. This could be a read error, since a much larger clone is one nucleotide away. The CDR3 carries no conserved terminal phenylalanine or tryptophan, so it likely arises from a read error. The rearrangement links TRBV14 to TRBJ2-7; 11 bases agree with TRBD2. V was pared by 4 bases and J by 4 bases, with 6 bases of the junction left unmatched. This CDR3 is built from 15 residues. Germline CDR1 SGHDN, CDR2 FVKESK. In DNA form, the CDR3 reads TGTGCCAGCAGCCTTACGGGACTAGCGGATTACGAGCAGTACTCC. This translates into CASSLTGLADYEQYS.

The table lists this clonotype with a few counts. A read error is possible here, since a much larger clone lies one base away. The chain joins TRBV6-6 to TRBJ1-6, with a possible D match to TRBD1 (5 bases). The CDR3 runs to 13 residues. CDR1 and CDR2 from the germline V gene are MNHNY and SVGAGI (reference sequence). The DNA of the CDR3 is TGTGCCAGCAGTAATACAGGAATTTCACCCCACCACTTT. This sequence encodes CASSNTGISPHHF.

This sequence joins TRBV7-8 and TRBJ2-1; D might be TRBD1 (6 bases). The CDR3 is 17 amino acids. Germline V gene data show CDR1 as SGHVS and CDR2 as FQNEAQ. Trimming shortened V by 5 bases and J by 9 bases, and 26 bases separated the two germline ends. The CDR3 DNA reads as TGTGCCAGCAGCATGTTAGGGGGTAGTGGGAGAACCAGTGAGCAGTTCTTC. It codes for CASSMLGGSGRTSEQFF. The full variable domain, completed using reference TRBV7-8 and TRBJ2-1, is GAGVSQSPRYKVAKRGQDVALRCDPISGHVSLFWYQQALGQGPEFLTYFQNEAQLDKSGLPSDRFFAERPEGSVSTLKIQRTQQEDSAVYLCASSMLGGSGRTSEQFFGPGTRLTVL.

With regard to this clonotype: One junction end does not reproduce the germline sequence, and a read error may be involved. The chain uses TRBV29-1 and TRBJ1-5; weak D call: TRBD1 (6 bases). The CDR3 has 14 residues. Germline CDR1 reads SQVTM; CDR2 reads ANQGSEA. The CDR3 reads CSVEKQGANQPQHF. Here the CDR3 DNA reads TGCAGCGTCGAAAAACAGGGTGCCAATCAGCCCCAACATTTT. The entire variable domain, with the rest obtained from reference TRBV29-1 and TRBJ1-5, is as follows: SAVISQKPSRDICQRGTSLTIQCQVDSQVTMMFWYRQQPGQSLTLIATANQGSEATYESGFVIDKFPISRPNLTFSTLTVSNMSPEDSSIYLCSVEKQGANQPQHFGDGTRLSIL.

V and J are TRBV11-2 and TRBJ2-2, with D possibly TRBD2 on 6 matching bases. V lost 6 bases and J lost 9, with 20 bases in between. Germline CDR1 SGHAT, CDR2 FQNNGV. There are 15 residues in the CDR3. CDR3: CASSPSREIIRELFF. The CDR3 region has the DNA TGTGCCAGCAGTCCCAGTCGGGAGATAATCAGGGAGCTGTTTTTT.

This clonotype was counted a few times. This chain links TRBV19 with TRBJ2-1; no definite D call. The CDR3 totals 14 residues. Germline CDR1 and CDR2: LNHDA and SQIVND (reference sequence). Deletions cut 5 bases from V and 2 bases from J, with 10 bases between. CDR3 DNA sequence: TGTGCCAGTAGTTTTTCAAGCGCCTACAATGAGCAGTTCTTC. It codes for CASSFSSAYNEQFF.

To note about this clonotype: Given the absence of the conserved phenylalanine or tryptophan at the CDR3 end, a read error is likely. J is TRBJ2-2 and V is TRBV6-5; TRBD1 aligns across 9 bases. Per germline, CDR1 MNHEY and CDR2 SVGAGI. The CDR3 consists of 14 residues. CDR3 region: CASNQGQGIGGLFS. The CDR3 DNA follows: TGTGCCAGCAACCAGGGACAGGGCATCGGGGGGCTGTTTTCT.

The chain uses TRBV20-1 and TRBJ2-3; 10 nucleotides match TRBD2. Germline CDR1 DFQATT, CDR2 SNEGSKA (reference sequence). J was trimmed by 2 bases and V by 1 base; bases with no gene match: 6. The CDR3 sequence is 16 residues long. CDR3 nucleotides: TGCAGTGCTAGAGTTCCTCTAGCGGGAGTCACAGATACGCAGTATTTT. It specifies CSARVPLAGVTDTQYF.

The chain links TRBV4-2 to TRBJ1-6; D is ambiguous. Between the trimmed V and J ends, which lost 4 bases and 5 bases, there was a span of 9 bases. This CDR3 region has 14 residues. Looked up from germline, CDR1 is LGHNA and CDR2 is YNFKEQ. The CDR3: CASSRARDNSPLHF. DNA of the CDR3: TGTGCCAGCAGCCGAGCACGGGATAATTCACCCCTCCACTTT.

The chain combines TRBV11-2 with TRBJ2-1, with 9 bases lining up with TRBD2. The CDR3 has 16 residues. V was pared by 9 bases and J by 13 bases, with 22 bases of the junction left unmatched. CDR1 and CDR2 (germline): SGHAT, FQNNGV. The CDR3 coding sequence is TGTGCCAGTAGCGTAGAGCTCCTAGCGGGAATGAATGGACAGTTCTTC. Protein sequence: CASSVELLAGMNGQFF.

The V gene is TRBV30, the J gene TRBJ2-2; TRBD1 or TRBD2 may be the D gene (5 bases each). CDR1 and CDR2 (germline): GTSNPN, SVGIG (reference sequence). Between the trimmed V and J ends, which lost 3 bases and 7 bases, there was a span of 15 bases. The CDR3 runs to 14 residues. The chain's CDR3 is CAWRGQEDIGELFF. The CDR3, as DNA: TGTGCCTGGAGAGGTCAGGAGGACATCGGGGAGCTGTTTTTT.

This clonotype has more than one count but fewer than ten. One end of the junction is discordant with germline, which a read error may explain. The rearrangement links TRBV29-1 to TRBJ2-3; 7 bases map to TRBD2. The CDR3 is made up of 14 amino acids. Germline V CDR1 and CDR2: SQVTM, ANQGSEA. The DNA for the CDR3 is TGCAGCGCCGGGGCGGGAGCCGGCACAGATGCGCAGTATTTT. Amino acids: CSAGAGAGTDAQYF.

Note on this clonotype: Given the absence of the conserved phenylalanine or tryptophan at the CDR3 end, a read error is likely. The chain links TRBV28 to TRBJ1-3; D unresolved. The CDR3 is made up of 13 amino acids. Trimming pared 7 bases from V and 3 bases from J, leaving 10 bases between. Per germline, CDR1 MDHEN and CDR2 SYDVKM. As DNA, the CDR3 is TGTGCCAGCAAGTTTCCCGGTGGAAACACCATATATCTT. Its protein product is CASKFPGGNTIYL.

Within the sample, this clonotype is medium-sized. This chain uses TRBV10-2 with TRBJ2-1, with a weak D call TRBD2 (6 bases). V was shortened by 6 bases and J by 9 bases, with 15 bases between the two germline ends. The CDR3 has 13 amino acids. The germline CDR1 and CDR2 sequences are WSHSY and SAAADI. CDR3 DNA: TGCGCCAGCAGCCTGACTAGGTTGGCTGAGCAGTTCTTC. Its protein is CASSLTRLAEQFF.

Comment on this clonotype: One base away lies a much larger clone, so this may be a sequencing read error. The CDR3: CTSSWQDYPRNEQFF. CDR3 bases: TGTACCAGCAGCTGGCAGGATTACCCTAGGAATGAGCAGTTCTTC. V gene TRBV11-2 combines with J gene TRBJ2-1; no reliable D call. Germline CDR1 SGHAT, CDR2 FQNNGV. There are 15 residues in the CDR3.

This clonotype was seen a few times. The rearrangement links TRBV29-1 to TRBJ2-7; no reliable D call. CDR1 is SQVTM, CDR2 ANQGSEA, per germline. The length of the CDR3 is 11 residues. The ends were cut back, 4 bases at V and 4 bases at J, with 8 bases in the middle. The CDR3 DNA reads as TGCAGCGTTGGGTGGGTATACGAGCAGTACTTC. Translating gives CSVGWVYEQYF.